The source of this TCR beta chain is a study of Graves' ophthalmopathy and Graves' hyperthyroidism. Study-wide findings and caveats: Most thyroid-expanded clonotypes exceeding 0.001 frequency were also found in blood.

RNA transcripts were the source from which TCR beta CDR3 regions were amplified. First-round RT-PCR employed HTBI primers, with a second-round multiplex PCR after it. TCRdb reprocessed the multiplex PCR reads with MiXCR, giving one entry per CDR3 protein. The sample comprises over a million distinct CDR3 sequences, around a third of which are singletons, and more than 9.5% rests with the top ten. This clonotype was observed many times. Antigen unknown. This receptor was obtained from an adult man with Graves' hyperthyroidism. Sequencing was carried out using peripheral blood or thyroid tissue (not recorded which).

The CDR3 protein is CASSELRQDTEAFF. The CDR3 coding sequence is TGTGCCAGCAGTGAATTGAGACAGGACACTGAAGCTTTCTTT. This chain links TRBV2 with TRBJ1-1; possibly TRBD1 for D (6 bases). The ends were cut back, 2 bases at V and 3 bases at J, with 10 bases in the middle. Germline V gene data show CDR1 as SNHLY and CDR2 as FYNNEI. This CDR3 is built from 14 residues.